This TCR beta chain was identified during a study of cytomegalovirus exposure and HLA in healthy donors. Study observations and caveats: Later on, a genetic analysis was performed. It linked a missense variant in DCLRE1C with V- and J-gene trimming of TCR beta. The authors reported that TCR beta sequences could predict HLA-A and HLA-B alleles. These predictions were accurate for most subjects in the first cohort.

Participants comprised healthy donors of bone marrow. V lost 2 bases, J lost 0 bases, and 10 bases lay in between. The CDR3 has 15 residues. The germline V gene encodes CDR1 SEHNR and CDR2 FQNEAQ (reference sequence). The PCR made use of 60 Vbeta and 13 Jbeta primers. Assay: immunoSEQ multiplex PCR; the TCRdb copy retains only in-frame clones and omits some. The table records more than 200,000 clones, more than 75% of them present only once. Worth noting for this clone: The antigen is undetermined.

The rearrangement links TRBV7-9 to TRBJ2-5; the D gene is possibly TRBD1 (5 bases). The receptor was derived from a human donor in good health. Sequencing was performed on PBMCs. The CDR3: CASSLQGNHQETQYF. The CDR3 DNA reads TGTGCCAGCAGCTTACAGGGAAATCACCAAGAGACCCAGTACTTC.